This entry concerns a single T cell receptor (beta chain). Its target is not known. This entry is derived from a study of cytomegalovirus exposure and HLA in healthy donors. The PCR used 60 Vbeta and 13 Jbeta primers. The assay was immunoSEQ multiplex PCR, and TCRdb's table has in-frame clones only and misses some. Of 120,000 or so clones listed, under 90% are singletons. General study results and limits: Some public TCRs appeared in many individuals, while most sequences were rare. Cytomegalovirus status, reportedly, was diagnosed with high specificity and sensitivity by the classifier. The authors later found TCR association rates varying by HLA locus, with DRB1 most and HLA-C fewest.

This sequence originates from a woman aged 40 to 50 in good health and CMV-seronegative. Source material: PBMCs.

CDR3: CAGFLRGGYTF. The CDR3 DNA sequence: TGTGCCGGATTCTTAAGAGGTGGCTACACCTTC. The rearrangement links TRBV5-3 to TRBJ1-2; D ambiguous. TRBV5-3 is an ORF, with its function uncertain. The CDR3 runs 11 residues. Trimming took off 10 bases at V and 7 bases at J, with 14 bases between the two ends.